A single sample gave rise to the 10 T cell receptor beta chains below, sequenced in a study of OX40 agonist ivuxolimab in advanced cancers. Generated by immunoSEQ multiplex PCR, the TCRdb table keeps only in-frame clones and is missing some. Here the sample spans 65,000 to 70,000 clones, 91% being singletons. This sample comprised CD4+ or CD8+ T cells sorted from blood, obtained in a trial of the OX40 agonist ivuxolimab. These receptors were obtained from an adult with an advanced solid tumor such as melanoma, head and neck, liver or kidney cancer.

About this clone itself: Other DNA sequences in this sample translate to the same CDR3. The chain recombines TRBV6-5 with TRBJ1-5; 9 bases fit TRBD1. Trimming cost V 5 bases and J 7 bases; bases outside gene matches: 6. CDR1 is MNHEY, CDR2 SVGAGI, per germline. The CDR3 spans 14 residues. The CDR3 sequence: CASSRDRERQPQHF. CDR3 coding DNA: TGTGCCAGCAGTCGGGACAGGGAGAGGCAGCCCCAGCATTTT.

The chain uses TRBV13 and TRBJ1-5; 11 bases are a match to TRBD1. V lost 5 bases, J lost 4 bases, and 10 bases stayed unmatched. Germline CDR1 and CDR2: PRHDT and FYEKMQ (reference sequence). This CDR3 has 17 residues. CDR3 amino acids: CASSITGTGGKNQPQHF. DNA of the CDR3: TGTGCCAGCAGCATAACCGGGACAGGGGGAAAGAATCAGCCCCAGCATTTT.

This chain connects TRBV28 to TRBJ1-2, with D tentatively TRBD1 (6 bases). CDR1 and CDR2 (germline): MDHEN, SYDVKM. The CDR3 spans 13 residues. V shed 7 bases and J shed 9 bases, with 18 bases lying between them. The CDR3 spells CASISGRQGRYTF. CDR3 in DNA: TGTGCCAGCATATCTGGGCGGCAGGGGCGCTACACCTTC.

This clone was observed once. This rearrangement joins TRBV15 to TRBJ1-1; possible D gene TRBD1, 5 bases. V was cut by 0 bases and J by 2 bases, with 16 bases left in between. The length of the CDR3 is 17 residues. Germline assignment: CDR1 LNHNV and CDR2 YYDKDF (reference sequence). The CDR3 region is CATSREPLPGPNTEAFF. CDR3 nucleotides: TGTGCCACCAGCAGAGAGCCCCTACCGGGGCCAAACACTGAAGCTTTCTTT.

This sequence joins TRBV28 and TRBJ2-7; D possibly corresponds to TRBD2 (7 bases). The CDR3 consists of 15 residues. V was trimmed by 6 bases and J by 6 bases, leaving 21 bases between them. Per the germline V gene, CDR1 is MDHEN and CDR2 is SYDVKM. CDR3 loop: CASSRLTGGKGEQYF. The CDR3 DNA sequence: TGTGCCAGCAGCCGTCTCACGGGGGGCAAAGGCGAGCAGTACTTC.

The gene calls are TRBV15 and TRBJ2-7, with unresolved D. This CDR3 is 15 amino acids long. With 1 base removed from V and 1 base from J, the gap between germline ends came to 11 bases. Germline V gene data show CDR1 as LNHNV and CDR2 as YYDKDF (reference sequence). Here the CDR3 DNA reads TGTGCCACCAGCAGAGCGGGCCAGGCTTCCTACGAGCAGTACTTC. It codes for CATSRAGQASYEQYF.

This rearrangement joins TRBV4-1 to TRBJ2-1; 7 bases are a match to TRBD1. The V gene end was trimmed by 3 bases and the J gene end by 0 bases; junction bases not matched to a gene: 8. This CDR3 spans 17 amino acids. Germline V lookup: CDR1 MGHRA, CDR2 YSYEKL. In DNA form, the CDR3 reads TGCGCCAGCAGCCAGGGAAGTTCAGGGGGCTCCTACAATGAGCAGTTCTTC. This sequence encodes CASSQGSSGGSYNEQFF.

The chain links TRBV4-2 to TRBJ2-1, with TRBD2 identical over 12 bases. This CDR3 is 20 amino acids long. Germline CDR1 and CDR2: LGHNA and YNFKEQ. The V gene end was trimmed by 1 base and the J gene end by 4 bases; junction bases not matched to a gene: 14. CDR3 DNA sequence: TGTGCCAGCAGCCAAGTTGGACTAGCGGGAACCAAAACCCTTTACAATGAGCAGTTCTTC. This translates into CASSQVGLAGTKTLYNEQFF.

J is TRBJ2-7 and V is TRBV5-1; D possibly corresponds to TRBD2 (6 bases). The germline gives CDR1 SGHRS, CDR2 YFSETQ. The length of the CDR3 is 16 residues. Deletions cut 0 bases from V and 2 bases from J, with 15 bases between. The DNA of the CDR3 is TGCGCCAGCAGCTTGGACATCGGAGGGGTAGCCTACGAGCAGTACTTC. It encodes CASSLDIGGVAYEQYF.

V gene TRBV28 combines with J gene TRBJ2-6; a possible D gene is TRBD1 (6 bases). The germline V gene has CDR1 MDHEN and CDR2 SYDVKM. The CDR3 spans 15 residues. With 6 bases removed from V and 4 bases from J, the gap between germline ends came to 13 bases. The CDR3 reads CASSLSGVGANVLTF. The CDR3 DNA reads TGTGCCAGCAGCTTGTCAGGGGTCGGGGCCAACGTCCTGACTTTC.